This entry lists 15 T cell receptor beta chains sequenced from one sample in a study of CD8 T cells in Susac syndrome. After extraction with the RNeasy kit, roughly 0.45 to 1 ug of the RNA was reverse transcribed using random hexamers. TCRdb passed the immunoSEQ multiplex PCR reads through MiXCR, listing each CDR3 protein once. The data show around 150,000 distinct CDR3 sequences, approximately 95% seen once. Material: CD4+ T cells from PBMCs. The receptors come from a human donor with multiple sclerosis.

The CDR3 nucleotides are TGCAGCGTCGGGACAAACATGAACACTGAAGCTTTCTTT. This translates into CSVGTNMNTEAFF. The chain uses TRBV29-1 and TRBJ1-1; D possibly corresponds to TRBD1 (6 bases). Trimming took 6 bases from V and 0 from J, leaving 11 bases between them. The CDR3 loop spans 13 amino acids. Per germline, CDR1 SQVTM and CDR2 ANQGSEA.

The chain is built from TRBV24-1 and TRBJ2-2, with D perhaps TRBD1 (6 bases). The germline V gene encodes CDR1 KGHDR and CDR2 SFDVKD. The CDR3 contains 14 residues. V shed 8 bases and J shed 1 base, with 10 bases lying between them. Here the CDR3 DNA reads TGTGCCACCACTGGACAGAGGAACACCGGGGAGCTGTTTTTT. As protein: CATTGQRNTGELFF.

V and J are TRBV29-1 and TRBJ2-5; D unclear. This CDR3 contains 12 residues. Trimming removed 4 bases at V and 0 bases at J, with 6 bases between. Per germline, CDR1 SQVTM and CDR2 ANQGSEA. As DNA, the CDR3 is TGCAGCGTTGGGGGTTACCAAGAGACCCAGTACTTC. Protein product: CSVGGYQETQYF.

The CDR3 region is CASSIQATGNNEQFF. The CDR3 DNA follows: TGTGCCAGCAGCATACAAGCGACAGGGAACAATGAGCAGTTCTTC. This sequence joins TRBV7-3 and TRBJ2-1, with 7 positions matching TRBD1. Germline values: CDR1 SGHTA, CDR2 FQGTGA. The CDR3 has 15 residues. Germline trimming cut 5 bases from V and 5 bases from J; bases unmatched to any gene: 9. The complete variable domain, with remaining parts taken from reference TRBV7-3 and TRBJ2-1, reads GAGVSQTPSNKVTEKGKYVELRCDPISGHTALYWYRQSLGQGPEFLIYFQGTGAADDSGLPNDRFFAVRPEGSVSTLKIQRTERGDSAVYLCASSIQATGNNEQFFGPGTRLTVL.

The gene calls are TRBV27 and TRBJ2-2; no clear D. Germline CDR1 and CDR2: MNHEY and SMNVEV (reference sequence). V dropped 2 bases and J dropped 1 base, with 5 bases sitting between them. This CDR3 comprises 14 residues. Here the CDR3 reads CASSLRVNTGELFF. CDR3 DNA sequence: TGTGCCAGCAGTTTACGAGTGAACACCGGGGAGCTGTTTTTT.

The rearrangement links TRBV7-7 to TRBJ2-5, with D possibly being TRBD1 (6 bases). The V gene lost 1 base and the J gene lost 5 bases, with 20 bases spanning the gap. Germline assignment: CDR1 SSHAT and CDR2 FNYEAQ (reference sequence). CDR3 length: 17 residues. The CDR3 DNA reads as TGTGCCAGCAGCTTAGGTCGTGGGCAGGGGCCGGGGGAGACCCAGTACTTC. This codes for CASSLGRGQGPGETQYF.

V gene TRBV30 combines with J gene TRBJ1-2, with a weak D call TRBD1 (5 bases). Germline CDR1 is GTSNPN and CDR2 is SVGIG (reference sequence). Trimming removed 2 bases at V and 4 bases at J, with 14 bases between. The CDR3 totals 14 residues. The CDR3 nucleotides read TGTGCCTGGAGTCCTCAGGGTAGGGCCTATGGCTACACCTTC. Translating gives CAWSPQGRAYGYTF.

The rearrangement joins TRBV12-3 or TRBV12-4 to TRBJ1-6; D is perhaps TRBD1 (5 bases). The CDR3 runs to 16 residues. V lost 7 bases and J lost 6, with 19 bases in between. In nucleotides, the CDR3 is TGTGCCAGCACTCCTTGGGGGTCACTTGGTAATTCACCCCTCCACTTT. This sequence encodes CASTPWGSLGNSPLHF.

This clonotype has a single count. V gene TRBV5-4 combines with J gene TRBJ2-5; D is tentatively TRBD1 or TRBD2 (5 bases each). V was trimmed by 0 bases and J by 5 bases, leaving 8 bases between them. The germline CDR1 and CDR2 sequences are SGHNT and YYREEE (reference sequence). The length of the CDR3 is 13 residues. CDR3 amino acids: CASSLVGVETQYF. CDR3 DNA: TGTGCCAGCAGCTTGGTGGGGGTTGAGACCCAGTACTTC.

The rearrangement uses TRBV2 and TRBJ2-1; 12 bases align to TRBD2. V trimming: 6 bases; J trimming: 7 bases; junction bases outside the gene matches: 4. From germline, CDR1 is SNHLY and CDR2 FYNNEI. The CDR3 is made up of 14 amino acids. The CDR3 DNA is TGTGCCAGCAGCCCGACTAGCGGGAGTAATGAGCAGTTCTTC. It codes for CASSPTSGSNEQFF.

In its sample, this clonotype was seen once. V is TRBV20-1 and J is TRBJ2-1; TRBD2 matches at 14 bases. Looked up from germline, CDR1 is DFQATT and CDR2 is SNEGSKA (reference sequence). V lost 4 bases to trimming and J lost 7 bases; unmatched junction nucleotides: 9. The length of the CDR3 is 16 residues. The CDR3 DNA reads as TGCAGTGCTATAGGGGGGACTAGCGGGAGAAGGAATGAGCAGTTCTTC. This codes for CSAIGGTSGRRNEQFF.

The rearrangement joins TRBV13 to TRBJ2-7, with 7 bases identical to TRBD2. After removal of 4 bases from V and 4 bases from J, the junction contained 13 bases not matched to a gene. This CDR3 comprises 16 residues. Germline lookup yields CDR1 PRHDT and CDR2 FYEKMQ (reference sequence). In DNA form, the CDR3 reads TGTGCCAGCAGCTCCTCGGGCCAGGGAGGGGAGTACGAGCAGTACTTC. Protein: CASSSSGQGGEYEQYF.

Here the CDR3 reads CASSRRLGQGNSQTGELFF. DNA of the CDR3: TGCGCCAGCAGTCGAAGATTGGGACAGGGGAATTCACAGACCGGGGAGCTGTTTTTT. This chain joins TRBV4-3 and TRBJ2-2; TRBD1 matches 10 bases. CDR3 size: 19 residues. The J segment lost 5 bases and the V segment lost 6 bases, leaving 18 bases of the junction unmatched. The V gene's germline CDR1 is LGHNA and CDR2 YSLEER.

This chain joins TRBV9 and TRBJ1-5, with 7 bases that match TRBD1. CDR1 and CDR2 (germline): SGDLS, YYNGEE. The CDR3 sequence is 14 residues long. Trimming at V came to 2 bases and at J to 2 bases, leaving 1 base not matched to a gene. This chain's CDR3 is CASSVDRGNQPQHF. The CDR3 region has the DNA TGTGCCAGCAGCGTTGACAGGGGCAATCAGCCCCAGCATTTT.

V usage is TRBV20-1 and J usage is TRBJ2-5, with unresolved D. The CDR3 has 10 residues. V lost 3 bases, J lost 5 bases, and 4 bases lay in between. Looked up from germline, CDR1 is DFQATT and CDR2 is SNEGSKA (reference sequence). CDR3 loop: CSASAETQYF. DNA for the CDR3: TGCAGTGCTAGTGCGGAGACCCAGTACTTC.